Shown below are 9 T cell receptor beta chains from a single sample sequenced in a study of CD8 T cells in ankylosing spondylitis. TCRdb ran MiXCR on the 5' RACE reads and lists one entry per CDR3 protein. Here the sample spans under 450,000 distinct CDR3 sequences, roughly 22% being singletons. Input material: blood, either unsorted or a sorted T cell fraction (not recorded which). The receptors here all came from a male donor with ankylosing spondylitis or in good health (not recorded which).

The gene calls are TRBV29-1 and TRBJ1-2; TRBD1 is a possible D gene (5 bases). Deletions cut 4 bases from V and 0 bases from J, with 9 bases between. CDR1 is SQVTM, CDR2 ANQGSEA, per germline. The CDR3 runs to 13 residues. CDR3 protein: CSVGGETNYGYTF. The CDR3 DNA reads TGCAGCGTTGGGGGGGAGACTAACTATGGCTACACCTTC. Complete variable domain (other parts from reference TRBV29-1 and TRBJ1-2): SAVISQKPSRDICQRGTSLTIQCQVDSQVTMMFWYRQQPGQSLTLIATANQGSEATYESGFVIDKFPISRPNLTFSTLTVSNMSPEDSSIYLCSVGGETNYGYTFGSGTRLTVV.

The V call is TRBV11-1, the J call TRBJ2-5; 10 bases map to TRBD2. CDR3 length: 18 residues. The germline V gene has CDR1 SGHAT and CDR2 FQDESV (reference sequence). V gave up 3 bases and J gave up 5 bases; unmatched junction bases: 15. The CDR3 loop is CASSFMPGAGTSVETQYF. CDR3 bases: TGTGCCAGCAGCTTCATGCCAGGGGCCGGGACTAGCGTCGAGACCCAGTACTTC. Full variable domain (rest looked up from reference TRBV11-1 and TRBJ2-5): EAEVAQSPRYKITEKSQAVAFWCDPISGHATLYWYRQILGQGPELLVQFQDESVVDDSQLPKDRFSAERLKGVDSTLKIQPAELGDSAMYLCASSFMPGAGTSVETQYFGPGTRLLVL.

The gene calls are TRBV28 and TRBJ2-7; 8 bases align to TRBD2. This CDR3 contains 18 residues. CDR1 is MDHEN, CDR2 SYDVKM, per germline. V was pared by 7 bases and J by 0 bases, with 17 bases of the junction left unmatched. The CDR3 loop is CASNSGLAGPDPSYEQYF. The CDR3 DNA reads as TGTGCCAGCAACTCTGGTCTAGCGGGCCCCGATCCCTCCTACGAGCAGTACTTC.

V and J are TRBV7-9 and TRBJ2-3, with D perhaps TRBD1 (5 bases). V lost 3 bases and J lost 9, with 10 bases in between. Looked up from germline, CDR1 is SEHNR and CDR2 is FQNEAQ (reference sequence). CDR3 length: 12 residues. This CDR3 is CASSFRAITQYF. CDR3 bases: TGTGCCAGCAGCTTCAGGGCAATAACGCAGTATTTT.

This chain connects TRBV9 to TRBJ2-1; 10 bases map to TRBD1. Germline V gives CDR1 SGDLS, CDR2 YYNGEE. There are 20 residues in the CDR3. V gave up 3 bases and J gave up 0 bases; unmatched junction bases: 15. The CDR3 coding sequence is TGTGCCAGCAGCGACAGACTGGGACAGGGGCTTTCTCCCTCCTACAATGAGCAGTTCTTC. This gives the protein CASSDRLGQGLSPSYNEQFF.

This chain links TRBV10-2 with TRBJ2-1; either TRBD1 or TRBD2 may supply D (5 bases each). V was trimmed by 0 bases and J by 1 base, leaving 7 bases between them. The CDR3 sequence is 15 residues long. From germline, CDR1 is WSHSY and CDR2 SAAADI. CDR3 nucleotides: TGCGCCAGCAGTGAGTCTGGGGGTTCCTACAATGAGCAGTTCTTC. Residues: CASSESGGSYNEQFF.

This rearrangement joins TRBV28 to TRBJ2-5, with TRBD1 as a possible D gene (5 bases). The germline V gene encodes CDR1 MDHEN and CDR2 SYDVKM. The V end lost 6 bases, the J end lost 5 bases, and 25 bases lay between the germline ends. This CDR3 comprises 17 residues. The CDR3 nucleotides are TGTGCCAGCAGCGGTCCTAGTTTGGACACGTCTAGGGAGACCCAGTACTTC. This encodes CASSGPSLDTSRETQYF.

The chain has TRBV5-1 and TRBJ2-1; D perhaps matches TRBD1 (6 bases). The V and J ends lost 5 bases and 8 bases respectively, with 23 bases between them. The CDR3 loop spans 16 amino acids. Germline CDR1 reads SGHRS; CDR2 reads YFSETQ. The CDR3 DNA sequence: TGCGCCAGCAGACCACACCTTCTCACAGGGTCGGATGAGCAGTTCTTC. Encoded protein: CASRPHLLTGSDEQFF.

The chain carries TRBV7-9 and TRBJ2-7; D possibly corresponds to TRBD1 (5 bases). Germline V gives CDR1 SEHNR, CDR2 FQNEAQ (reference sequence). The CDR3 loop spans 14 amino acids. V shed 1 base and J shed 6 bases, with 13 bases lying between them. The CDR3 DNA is TGTGCCAGCAGCTTAGAGGGGCGTGAAGGCGAGCAGTACTTC. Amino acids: CASSLEGREGEQYF.